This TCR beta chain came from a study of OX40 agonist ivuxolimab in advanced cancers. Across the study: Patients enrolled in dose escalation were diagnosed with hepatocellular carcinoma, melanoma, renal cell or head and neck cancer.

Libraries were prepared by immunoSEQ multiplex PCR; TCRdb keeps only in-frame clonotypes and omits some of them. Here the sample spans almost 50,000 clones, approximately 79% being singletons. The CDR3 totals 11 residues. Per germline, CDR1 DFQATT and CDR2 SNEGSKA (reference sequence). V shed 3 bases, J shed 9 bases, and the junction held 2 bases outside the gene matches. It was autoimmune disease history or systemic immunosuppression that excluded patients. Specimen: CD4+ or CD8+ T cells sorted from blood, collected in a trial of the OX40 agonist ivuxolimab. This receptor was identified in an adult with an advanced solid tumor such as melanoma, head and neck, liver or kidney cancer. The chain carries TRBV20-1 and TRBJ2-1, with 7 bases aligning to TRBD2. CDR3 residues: CSASGRSEQFF. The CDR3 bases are TGCAGTGCTAGCGGGAGGAGTGAGCAGTTCTTC.